This T cell receptor (beta chain) was identified during a study of cytomegalovirus exposure and HLA in healthy donors. Germline CDR1 reads SGHAT; CDR2 reads FQNNGV. This CDR3 is 16 amino acids long. J lost 4 bases, V lost 3 bases, and 9 bases had no gene match. Repertoires were generated with immunoSEQ multiplex PCR, while TCRdb's copy carries only in-frame clones and drops some. The table lists some 330,000 clones, about nine tenths of them singletons. As to this clone: Its target is unknown.

Study-level points and caveats: In a later analysis, first-cohort TCR clusters were found to tend to co-occur in the roughly 120 validation repertoires. Listed as cytomegalovirus-associated were 150 or so TCR beta chains. Rare sequences made up most TCRs, while some public TCRs were found in many donors.

The genes are TRBV11-2 and TRBJ2-3; 8 nucleotides line up with TRBD1. Sequencing used PBMCs. This TCR was recovered from a woman younger than 30 in good health and CMV-seronegative. The CDR3 reads CASSFKGTGLSDTQYF. CDR3 sequence (DNA): TGTGCCAGCAGCTTTAAGGGGACAGGTCTTTCAGATACGCAGTATTTT.